The 17 T cell receptor beta chains presented below share a single source sample, sequenced in a study of Ad26.COV2.S vaccination and SARS-CoV-2 variants. Sequencing was performed with immunoSEQ multiplex PCR; in TCRdb, only in-frame clones are kept and a portion is missing. The sample shows around 300,000 clones, about 87% of them seen only once. Specified treatment: roughly 19 received Ad26.COV2.S at low or high dose, single or two shots; 5 received placebo; per-sample allocation not given. Material that was analyzed had been drawn on day 63 after the first vaccine or placebo injection. Sequencing used peripheral blood, obtained in a trial of Ad26.COV2.S vaccine versus placebo. The source is a person between 18 and 59 years old who received the Ad26.COV2.S COVID-19 vaccine or a placebo.

This chain uses TRBV6-5 with TRBJ1-6, with TRBD1 identical over 11 bases. This CDR3 contains 14 residues. Per germline, CDR1 MNHEY and CDR2 SVGAGI. V was pared by 4 bases and J by 10 bases, with 3 bases of the junction left unmatched. For the CDR3, the DNA is TGTGCCAGCAGTTCCGGGACAGGGGGGTCACCCCTCCACTTT. It is translated as CASSSGTGGSPLHF.

The gene calls are TRBV5-6 and TRBJ2-7, with D possibly TRBD2 on 6 matching bases. This CDR3 region has 11 residues. CDR1 and CDR2 (germline): SGHDT, YYEEEE. The germline V and J ends were trimmed by 4 bases and 7 bases, with 9 bases remaining between them. The CDR3 spells CASSLGREQYF. Here the CDR3 DNA reads TGTGCCAGCAGCCTCGGGAGAGAGCAGTACTTC.

This sequence joins TRBV5-5 and TRBJ1-5; D is uncertain. CDR3 size: 16 residues. With 0 bases removed from V and 4 bases from J, the gap between germline ends came to 14 bases. Germline CDR1 reads SGHKS; CDR2 reads YYEKEE (reference sequence). The CDR3 bases are TGTGCCAGCAGCTTGGAAAGTGGCAGCTCAAATCAGCCCCAGCATTTT. Protein product: CASSLESGSSNQPQHF. Looking up the rest from reference TRBV5-5 and TRBJ1-5 gives the full variable domain: DAGVTQSPTHLIKTRGQQVTLRCSPISGHKSVSWYQQVLGQGPQFIFQYYEKEERGRGNFPDRFSARQFPNYSSELNVNALLLGDSALYLCASSLESGSSNQPQHFGDGTRLSIL.

The genes are TRBV4-3 and TRBJ1-2; 10 bases map to TRBD1. J lost 7 bases, V lost 1 base, and 6 bases had no gene match. The CDR3 is made up of 15 amino acids. In germline, CDR1 is LGHNA, CDR2 YSLEER. The CDR3 spells CASSQGLDRGFGYTF. In DNA, the CDR3 is TGCGCCAGCAGCCAAGGTCTGGACAGGGGGTTTGGCTACACCTTC.

The chain uses TRBV19 and TRBJ1-2, with 7 bases that match TRBD1. V was clipped by 3 bases and J by 5 bases; unmatched bases: 9. Germline CDR1 and CDR2: LNHDA and SQIVND (reference sequence). This CDR3 is built from 15 residues. CDR3 residues: CASSIGTASSYGYTF. In DNA form, the CDR3 reads TGTGCCAGTAGTATCGGGACAGCTTCCTCTTATGGCTACACCTTC.

This CDR3 reads CASSQVLGGTGELFF. CDR3 nucleotide sequence: TGCGCCAGCAGCCAAGTTCTTGGCGGTACCGGGGAGCTGTTTTTT. This rearrangement joins TRBV4-1 to TRBJ2-2; D gene ambiguous. The CDR3 sequence is 15 residues long. The V end was cut by 1 base, the J end by 5 bases, with 11 bases between. The germline V gene encodes CDR1 MGHRA and CDR2 YSYEKL.

The chain recombines TRBV6-1 with TRBJ1-5; 9 bases align to TRBD1. The CDR3 is made up of 16 amino acids. The junction had 7 bases not matched to a gene; V was cut back by 1 base and J by 6 bases. Germline V lookup: CDR1 MNHNS, CDR2 SASEGT. The CDR3 sequence: CASSEVSGQGFQPQHF. The DNA of the CDR3 is TGTGCCAGCAGTGAAGTTTCGGGACAGGGATTTCAGCCCCAGCATTTT.

The V call is TRBV2, the J call TRBJ2-7; the D gene could be TRBD1 or TRBD2 (5 bases each). The germline CDR1 and CDR2 sequences are SNHLY and FYNNEI. CDR3 length: 12 residues. V shed 1 base and J shed 6 bases, with 7 bases lying between them. This CDR3 is CASSEERGEQYF. The DNA of the CDR3 is TGTGCCAGCAGTGAAGAGAGGGGCGAGCAGTACTTC.

V is TRBV6-5 and J is TRBJ2-6; 7 bases line up with TRBD1. After removal of 8 bases from V and 3 bases from J, the junction contained 4 bases not matched to a gene. The CDR3 is made up of 14 amino acids. From germline, CDR1 is MNHEY and CDR2 SVGAGI. As DNA, the CDR3 is TGTGCCAGCCTAAGGGGGCTTGGGGCCAACGTCCTGACTTTC. As protein: CASLRGLGANVLTF.

The rearrangement joins TRBV27 to TRBJ1-5; D possibly corresponds to TRBD1 (6 bases). The CDR3 spans 15 residues. Deletions cut 5 bases from V and 3 bases from J, with 14 bases between. CDR1 is MNHEY and CDR2 is SMNVEV in the germline V gene (reference sequence). The CDR3 loop is CASSPSGGPNQPQHF. Here the CDR3 DNA reads TGTGCCAGCAGTCCGAGTGGGGGCCCCAATCAGCCCCAGCATTTT.

V gene TRBV25-1 combines with J gene TRBJ2-7, with D unresolved. With 7 bases removed from V and 4 bases from J, the gap between germline ends came to 8 bases. The length of the CDR3 is 11 residues. From germline, CDR1 is MGHDK and CDR2 SYGVNS. The CDR3 loop is CASTQSYEQYF. CDR3 coding DNA: TGTGCCAGCACCCAGAGTTACGAGCAGTACTTC.

V and J are TRBV30 and TRBJ1-6, with D maybe TRBD1 (6 bases). The CDR3 contains 15 residues. Germline loops: CDR1 GTSNPN, CDR2 SVGIG (reference sequence). Trimming took 1 base from V and 7 from J, leaving 14 bases between them. CDR3 in DNA: TGTGCCTGGAGTGGCGAGGGGGTGACGAATTCACCCCTCCACTTT. It is translated as CAWSGEGVTNSPLHF. Filled out from reference TRBV30 and TRBJ1-6, the complete variable domain reads SQTIHQWPATLVQPVGSPLSLECTVEGTSNPNLYWYRQAAGRGLQLLFYSVGIGQISSEVPQNLSASRPQDRQFILSSKKLLLSDSGFYLCAWSGEGVTNSPLHFGNGTRLTVT.

V usage is TRBV28 and J usage is TRBJ2-7, with a tentative D call TRBD2 (6 bases). Germline V gives CDR1 MDHEN, CDR2 SYDVKM. This CDR3 contains 15 residues. V was trimmed by 5 bases and J by 3 bases, leaving 17 bases between them. CDR3 in DNA: TGTGCCAGCAGTCCTTCCGGGACTTTAAACTACGAGCAGTACTTC. This codes for CASSPSGTLNYEQYF.

The V gene is TRBV2, the J gene TRBJ2-1, with unresolved D. Between the trimmed V and J ends, which lost 1 base and 0 bases, there was a span of 10 bases. Germline V gives CDR1 SNHLY, CDR2 FYNNEI. This CDR3 has 16 amino acids. The CDR3 reads CASSEGPDFSYNEQFF. CDR3 DNA sequence: TGTGCCAGCAGTGAAGGGCCAGACTTCTCCTACAATGAGCAGTTCTTC.

V and J are TRBV9 and TRBJ2-2; the D gene is possibly TRBD1 (6 bases). This CDR3 has 18 residues. V lost 4 bases and J lost 5, with 24 bases in between. Per the germline V gene, CDR1 is SGDLS and CDR2 is YYNGEE. CDR3 amino acids: CASSPPGRTARATGELFF. The CDR3 nucleotides read TGTGCCAGCAGCCCACCCGGAAGGACAGCAAGGGCTACCGGGGAGCTGTTTTTT.

V gene TRBV24-1 combines with J gene TRBJ2-7; 9 nucleotides match TRBD1. Germline lookup yields CDR1 KGHDR and CDR2 SFDVKD. The CDR3 length is 15 residues. V was pared by 3 bases and J by 3 bases, with 5 bases of the junction left unmatched. CDR3 nucleotides: TGTGCCACCAGTGATGGGGGACAGGGTAACTACGAGCAGTACTTC. It codes for CATSDGGQGNYEQYF.

V and J are TRBV6-5 and TRBJ2-1; D perhaps matches TRBD1 (6 bases). The ends were cut back, 6 bases at V and 4 bases at J, with 16 bases in the middle. The CDR3 covers 15 residues. Germline V gene sequence: CDR1 MNHEY, CDR2 SVGAGI. CDR3 in DNA: TGTGCCAGCAGCAAACAGGGCTTGGGGTACAATGAGCAGTTCTTC. The encoded protein is CASSKQGLGYNEQFF.